Sequencing of this T cell receptor (beta chain) was carried out in a study of blood T cell repertoires in COVID-19. Generated by immunoSEQ multiplex PCR, the TCRdb table keeps only in-frame clones and is missing some. The table includes about 260,000 clones, about 88% detected once. With 4 bases clipped from V and 2 bases from J, the junction kept 3 bases outside the gene matches. From germline, CDR1 is KGHSH and CDR2 LQKENI. The CDR3 has 14 amino acids. This TCR derives from a man aged 25-45 years with active or convalescent COVID-19. The chain has TRBV18 and TRBJ2-5, with 8 bases lining up with TRBD1. The material sequenced was peripheral blood. Here the CDR3 reads CASSLGTGQETQYF. CDR3 nucleotide sequence: TGTGCCAGCTCACTGGGGACAGGACAAGAGACCCAGTACTTC.